The clone carrying this T cell receptor (beta chain) was detected many times. The antigen is not known. This CDR3 is built from 15 residues. Germline V lookup: CDR1 MGHRA, CDR2 YSYEKL. With 1 base clipped from V and 4 bases from J, the junction kept 2 bases outside the gene matches. Source material for naive CD8 libraries was roughly 18,000 to 1,000,000 sorted cells, with 10%, 30% or 50% RNA. As CD8+CD4-CCR7+CD45RA+ cells, naive CD8 T cells were sorted. This record belongs to a study of molecular identifiers for immune sequencing clone quantification. As for the study in general: Four portions were sequenced after RNA from around 20,000 or 99,000 naive CD8 cells was split five ways in replicates.

TCRdb processed the PCR reads anew with MiXCR; each CDR3 protein has one entry. The sample lists around 480,000 distinct CDR3 sequences; 20% to 25% were seen once. Study-level findings and limits: The share of molecules held by clones above 20 RNA copies was over 97% in effector cells and under 1% in naive cells.

This TCR came from a human donor in good health. Some libraries in this study had Jurkat cell RNA spiked in. Sequences were obtained from naive CD8+ T cells from blood, with Jurkat cell RNA spiked in. The subset was: FACS-sorted CD8+CD4-CCR7+CD45RA+ naive T cells. This rearrangement joins TRBV4-1 to TRBJ1-1; 11 nucleotides align to TRBD1. CDR3 sequence: CASSQAGTGGTEAFF. In nucleotides, the CDR3 is TGCGCCAGCAGCCAAGCAGGGACAGGGGGCACTGAAGCTTTCTTT.